Following are 15 T cell receptor beta chains from one sample sequenced in a study of T cell responses to AZD1222 COVID-19 vaccine. Method: immunoSEQ multiplex PCR; TCRdb's copy keeps in-frame clones and lacks some. This sample has about 66,000 clones; over 75% occur once, and the top ten carry 17%. The material was peripheral blood, obtained on day 0 of AZD1222 vaccination. The origin of the receptors is an adult in good health.

This sequence joins TRBV3-1 (or the pseudogene TRBV3-2) and TRBJ2-7; D not certain. The V and J ends lost 0 bases and 6 bases respectively, with 9 bases between them. Germline V gives CDR1 LGHDT, CDR2 YNNKEL (reference sequence). There are 13 residues in the CDR3. CDR3 in DNA: TGTGCCAGCAGCCAAGATGGTCCCGGCGAGCAGTACTTC. This translates into CASSQDGPGEQYF.

The V and J genes are TRBV6-1 and TRBJ1-1, with D hard to call. V lost 0 bases to trimming and J lost 5 bases, with 10 bases between them. The CDR3 extends over 14 amino acids. Germline V gene data show CDR1 as MNHNS and CDR2 as SASEGT. CDR3 nucleotide sequence: TGTGCCAGCAGTGAAGCTGGAGCCCCTACTGAAGCTTTCTTT. The encoded protein is CASSEAGAPTEAFF.

The V gene is TRBV4-2, the J gene TRBJ2-5; D might be TRBD2 (6 bases). Trimming removed 0 bases at V and 6 bases at J, with 11 bases between. CDR1 and CDR2 (germline): LGHNA, YNFKEQ. The CDR3 sequence is 14 residues long. This chain's CDR3 is CASSQDGRGKTQYF. In DNA form, the CDR3 reads TGTGCCAGCAGCCAAGATGGGCGCGGGAAGACCCAGTACTTC.

This chain links TRBV6-6 with TRBJ2-1; D is possibly TRBD2 (5 bases). Between the trimmed V and J ends, which lost 7 bases and 2 bases, there was a span of 9 bases. The CDR3 is 13 amino acids. CDR1 MNHNY and CDR2 SVGAGI come from the germline V gene (reference sequence). For the CDR3, the DNA is TGTGCCAGCACTCCCGGGGCCTACAATGAGCAGTTCTTC. Translating it yields CASTPGAYNEQFF.

CDR3 DNA sequence: TGTGCCAGCAGTTACTCCAGTAGGGGGCCTGGAAACACCATATATTTT. This codes for CASSYSSRGPGNTIYF. This chain joins TRBV6-5 and TRBJ1-3; 7 bases are shared with TRBD1. The germline V gene encodes CDR1 MNHEY and CDR2 SVGAGI. The junction had 4 bases not matched to a gene; V was cut back by 0 bases and J by 2 bases. The CDR3 is 16 residues long.

The chain couples TRBV11-3 to TRBJ2-1, with 10 bases identical to TRBD2. With 1 base clipped from V and 7 bases from J, the junction kept 7 bases outside the gene matches. The CDR3 loop spans 16 amino acids. The germline V gene has CDR1 SGHNT and CDR2 YENEEA. CDR3 region: CASSLGGSGGANEQFF. The CDR3 nucleotides are TGTGCCAGCAGCTTAGGAGGCAGCGGGGGGGCAAATGAGCAGTTCTTC.

The sample holds one count of this clone. This chain links TRBV7-9 with TRBJ1-1, with D uncertain. The CDR3 spans 14 residues. V was shortened by 6 bases and J by 3 bases, with 14 bases between the two germline ends. Germline V gives CDR1 SEHNR, CDR2 FQNEAQ (reference sequence). In DNA form, the CDR3 reads TGTGCCAGCAGATCCCGGGGTTGGGACACTGAAGCTTTCTTT. Translation: CASRSRGWDTEAFF. Combining the CDR3 with reference TRBV7-9 and TRBJ1-1 gives the whole variable domain DTGVSQNPRHKITKRGQNVTFRCDPISEHNRLYWYRQTLGQGPEFLTYFQNEAQLEKSRLLSDRFSAERPKGSFSTLEIQRTEQGDSAMYLCASRSRGWDTEAFFGQGTRLTVV.

The chain links TRBV4-2 to TRBJ1-1, with D possibly matching TRBD1 (6 bases). The CDR3 is 14 amino acids. Germline V CDR1 and CDR2: LGHNA, YNFKEQ. The V end lost 0 bases, the J end lost 6 bases, and 11 bases lay between the germline ends. CDR3 sequence (DNA): TGTGCCAGCAGCCAAGATCGAGGGGGGGCTGAAGCTTTCTTT. Its translation: CASSQDRGGAEAFF.

The chain recombines TRBV4-1 with TRBJ2-5; D uncertain. The CDR3 runs to 14 residues. Germline CDR1 reads MGHRA; CDR2 reads YSYEKL. Trimming took off 1 base at V and 2 bases at J, with 8 bases between the two ends. The CDR3 DNA reads as TGCGCCAGCAGCCAAGTTACAGCTCAAGAGACCCAGTACTTC. Translation: CASSQVTAQETQYF.

The J gene is TRBJ2-5, the V gene TRBV5-6; D might be TRBD1 (7 bases). Germline CDR1 SGHDT, CDR2 YYEEEE. The CDR3 has 15 residues. V dropped 2 bases and J dropped 5 bases, with 16 bases sitting between them. As DNA, the CDR3 is TGTGCCAGCAGCTTTGGCAGGGGGACTGTGGAGACCCAGTACTTC. Translated, it gives CASSFGRGTVETQYF.

V and J are TRBV10-3 and TRBJ1-3; D unclear. This CDR3 has 15 residues. Germline assignment: CDR1 ENHRY and CDR2 SYGVKD. The V and J ends lost 4 bases and 0 bases respectively, with 10 bases between them. The CDR3 sequence: CAISADRGSGNTIYF. Here the CDR3 DNA reads TGTGCCATCAGTGCGGACCGGGGCTCTGGAAACACCATATATTTT.

The chain carries TRBV15 and TRBJ1-1, with unresolved D. The length of the CDR3 is 13 residues. V gave up 4 bases and J gave up 3 bases, with 9 bases separating them. Germline V lookup: CDR1 LNHNV, CDR2 YYDKDF (reference sequence). This CDR3 is CATSKGPYTEAFF. In DNA form, the CDR3 reads TGTGCCACCAGCAAGGGCCCCTACACTGAAGCTTTCTTT.

This clone was observed a single time. The V gene is TRBV5-4, the J gene TRBJ1-1, with D perhaps TRBD1 (6 bases). Germline V gene lookup returns CDR1 SGHNT and CDR2 YYREEE (reference sequence). The V and J ends lost 5 bases and 10 bases respectively, with 18 bases between them. CDR3 size: 13 residues. The CDR3 reads CASSPRNGGLAFF. CDR3 bases: TGTGCCAGCAGTCCGAGAAACGGGGGCTTAGCTTTCTTT.

The rearrangement links TRBV9 to TRBJ2-7; D may be TRBD1 (5 bases). The CDR3 covers 14 residues. The germline gives CDR1 SGDLS, CDR2 YYNGEE. Trimming took off 0 bases at V and 6 bases at J, with 13 bases between the two ends. The CDR3 loop is CASSVVSGWGEQYF. The CDR3 DNA reads as TGTGCCAGCAGCGTAGTTTCAGGGTGGGGCGAGCAGTACTTC.

This sequence joins TRBV5-4 and TRBJ1-3, with TRBD1 identical over 7 bases. Germline CDR1 reads SGHNT; CDR2 reads YYREEE (reference sequence). The CDR3 is 15 amino acids. Trimming took 3 bases from V and 0 from J; bases not matched to a gene: 3. For the CDR3, the DNA is TGTGCCAGCAGCTCACCAGGGGGCTCTGGAAACACCATATATTTT. Translated: CASSSPGGSGNTIYF.